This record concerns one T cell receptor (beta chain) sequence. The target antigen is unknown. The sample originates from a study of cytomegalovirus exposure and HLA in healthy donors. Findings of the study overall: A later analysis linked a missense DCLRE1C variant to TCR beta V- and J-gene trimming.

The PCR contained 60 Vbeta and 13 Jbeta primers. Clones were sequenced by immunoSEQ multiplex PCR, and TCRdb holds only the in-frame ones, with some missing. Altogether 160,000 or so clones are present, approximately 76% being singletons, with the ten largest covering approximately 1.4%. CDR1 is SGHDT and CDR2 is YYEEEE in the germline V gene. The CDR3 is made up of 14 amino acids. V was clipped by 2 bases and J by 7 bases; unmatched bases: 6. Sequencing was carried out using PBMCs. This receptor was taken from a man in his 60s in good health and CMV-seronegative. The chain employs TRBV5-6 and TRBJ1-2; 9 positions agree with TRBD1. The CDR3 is CASSFGTGFGGYTF. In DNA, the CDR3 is TGTGCCAGCAGCTTTGGGACAGGGTTTGGTGGCTACACCTTC.